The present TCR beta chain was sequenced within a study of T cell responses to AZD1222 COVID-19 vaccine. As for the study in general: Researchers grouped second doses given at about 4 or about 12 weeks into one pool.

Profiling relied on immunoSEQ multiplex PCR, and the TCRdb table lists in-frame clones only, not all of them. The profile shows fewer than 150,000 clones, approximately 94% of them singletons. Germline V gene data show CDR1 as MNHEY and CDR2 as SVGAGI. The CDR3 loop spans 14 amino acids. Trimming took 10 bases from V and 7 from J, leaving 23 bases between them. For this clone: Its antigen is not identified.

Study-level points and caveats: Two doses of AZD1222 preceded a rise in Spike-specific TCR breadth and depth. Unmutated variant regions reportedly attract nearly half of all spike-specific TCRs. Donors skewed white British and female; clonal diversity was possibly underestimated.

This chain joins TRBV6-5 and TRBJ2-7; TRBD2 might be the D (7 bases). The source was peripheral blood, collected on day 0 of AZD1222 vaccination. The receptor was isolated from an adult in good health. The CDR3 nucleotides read TGTGCCACTGGGAGGGACACTTCTGGCTGGGAGCAGTACTTC. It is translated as CATGRDTSGWEQYF.